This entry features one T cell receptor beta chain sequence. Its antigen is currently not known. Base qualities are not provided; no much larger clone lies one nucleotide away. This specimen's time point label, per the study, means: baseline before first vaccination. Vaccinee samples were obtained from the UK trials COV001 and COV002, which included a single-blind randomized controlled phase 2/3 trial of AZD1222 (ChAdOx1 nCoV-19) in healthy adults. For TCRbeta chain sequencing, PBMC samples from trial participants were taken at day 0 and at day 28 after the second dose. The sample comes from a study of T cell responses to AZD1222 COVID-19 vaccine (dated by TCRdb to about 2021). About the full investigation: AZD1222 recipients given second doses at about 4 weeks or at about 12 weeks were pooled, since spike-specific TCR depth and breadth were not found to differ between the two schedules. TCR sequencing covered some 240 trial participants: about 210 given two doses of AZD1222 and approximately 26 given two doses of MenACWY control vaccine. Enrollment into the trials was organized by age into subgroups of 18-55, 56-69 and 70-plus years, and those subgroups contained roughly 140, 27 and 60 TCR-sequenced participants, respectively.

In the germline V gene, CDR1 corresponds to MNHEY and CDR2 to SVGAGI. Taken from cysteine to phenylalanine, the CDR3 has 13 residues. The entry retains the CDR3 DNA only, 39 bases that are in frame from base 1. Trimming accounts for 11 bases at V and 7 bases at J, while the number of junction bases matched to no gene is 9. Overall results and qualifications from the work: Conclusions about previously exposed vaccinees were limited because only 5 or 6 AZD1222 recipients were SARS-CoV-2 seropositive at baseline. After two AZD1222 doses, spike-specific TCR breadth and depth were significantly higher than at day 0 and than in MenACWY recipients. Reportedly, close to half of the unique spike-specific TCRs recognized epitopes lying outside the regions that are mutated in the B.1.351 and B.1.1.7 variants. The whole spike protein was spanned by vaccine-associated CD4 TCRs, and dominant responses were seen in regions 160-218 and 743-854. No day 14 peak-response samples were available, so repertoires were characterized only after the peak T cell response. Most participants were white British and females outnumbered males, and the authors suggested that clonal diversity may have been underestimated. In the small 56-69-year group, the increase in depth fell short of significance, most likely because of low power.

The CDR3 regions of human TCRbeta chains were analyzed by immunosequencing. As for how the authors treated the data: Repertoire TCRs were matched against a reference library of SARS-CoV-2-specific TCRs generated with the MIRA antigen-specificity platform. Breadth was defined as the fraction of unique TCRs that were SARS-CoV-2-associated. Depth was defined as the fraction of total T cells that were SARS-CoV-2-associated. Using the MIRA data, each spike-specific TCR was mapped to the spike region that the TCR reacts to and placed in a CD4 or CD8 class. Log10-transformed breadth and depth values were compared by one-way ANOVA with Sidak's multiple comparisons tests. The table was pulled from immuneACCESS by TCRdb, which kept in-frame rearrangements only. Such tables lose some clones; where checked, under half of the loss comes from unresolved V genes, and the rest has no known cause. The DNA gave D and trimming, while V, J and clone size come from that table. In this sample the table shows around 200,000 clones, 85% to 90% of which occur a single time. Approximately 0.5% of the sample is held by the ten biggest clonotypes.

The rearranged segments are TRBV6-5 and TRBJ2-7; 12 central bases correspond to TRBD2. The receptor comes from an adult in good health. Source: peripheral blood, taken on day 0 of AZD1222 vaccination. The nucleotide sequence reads TGTGCCCTCGAGCGGCTAGCGGGAGGGGAGCAGTACTTC. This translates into CALERLAGGEQYF.